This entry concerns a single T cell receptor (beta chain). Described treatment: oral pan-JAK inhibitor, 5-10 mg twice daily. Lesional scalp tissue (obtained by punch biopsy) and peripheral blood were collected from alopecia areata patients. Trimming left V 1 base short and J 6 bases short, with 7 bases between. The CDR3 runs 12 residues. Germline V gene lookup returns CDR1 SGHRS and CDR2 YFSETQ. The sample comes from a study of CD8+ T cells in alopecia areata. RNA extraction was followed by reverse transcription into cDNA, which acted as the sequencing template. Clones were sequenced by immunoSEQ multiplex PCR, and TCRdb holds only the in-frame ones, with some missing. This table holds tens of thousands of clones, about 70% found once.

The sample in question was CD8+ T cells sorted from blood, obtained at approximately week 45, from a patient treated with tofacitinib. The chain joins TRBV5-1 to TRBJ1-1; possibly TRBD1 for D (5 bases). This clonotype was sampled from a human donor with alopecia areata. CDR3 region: CASSLRGAEAFF. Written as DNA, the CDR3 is TGCGCCAGCAGCTTGAGGGGCGCTGAAGCTTTCTTT.